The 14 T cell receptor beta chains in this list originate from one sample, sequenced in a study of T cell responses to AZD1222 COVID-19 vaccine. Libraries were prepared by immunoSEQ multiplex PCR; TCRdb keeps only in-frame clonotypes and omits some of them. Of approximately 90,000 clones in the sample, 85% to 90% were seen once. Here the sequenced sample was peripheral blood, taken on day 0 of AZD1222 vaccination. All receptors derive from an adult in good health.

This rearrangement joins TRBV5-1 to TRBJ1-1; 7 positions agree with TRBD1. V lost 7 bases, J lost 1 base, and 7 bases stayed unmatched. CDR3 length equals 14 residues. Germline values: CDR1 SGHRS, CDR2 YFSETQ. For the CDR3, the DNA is TGCGCCAGCGGACAGGACCTCAAGAACACTGAAGCTTTCTTT. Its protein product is CASGQDLKNTEAFF.

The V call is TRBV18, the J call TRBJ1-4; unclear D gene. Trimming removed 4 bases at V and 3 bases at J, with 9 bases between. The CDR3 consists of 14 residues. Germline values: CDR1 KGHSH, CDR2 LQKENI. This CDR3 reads CASSLAGSNEKLFF. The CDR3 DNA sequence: TGTGCCAGCTCACTAGCCGGGTCTAATGAAAAACTGTTTTTT.

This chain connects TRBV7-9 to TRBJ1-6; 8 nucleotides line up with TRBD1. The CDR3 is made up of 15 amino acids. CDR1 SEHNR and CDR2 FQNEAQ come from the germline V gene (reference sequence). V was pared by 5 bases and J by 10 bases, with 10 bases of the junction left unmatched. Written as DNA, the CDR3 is TGTGCCAGCAGCATCGGGACAGGTCTTGGCTCACCCCTCCACTTT. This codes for CASSIGTGLGSPLHF.

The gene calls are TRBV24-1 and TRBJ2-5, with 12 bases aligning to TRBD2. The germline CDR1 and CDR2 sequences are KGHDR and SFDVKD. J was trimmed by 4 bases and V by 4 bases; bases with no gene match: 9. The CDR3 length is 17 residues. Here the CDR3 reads CATSDPGLAGVGETQYF. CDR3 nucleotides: TGTGCCACCAGTGACCCGGGACTAGCGGGCGTCGGAGAGACCCAGTACTTC.

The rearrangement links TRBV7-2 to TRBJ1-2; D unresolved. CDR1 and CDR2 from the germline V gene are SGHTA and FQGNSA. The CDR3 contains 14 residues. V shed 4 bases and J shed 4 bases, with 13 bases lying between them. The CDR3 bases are TGTGCCAGCAGCTCAAGCCCTAGGGCCTATGGCTACACCTTC. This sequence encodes CASSSSPRAYGYTF.

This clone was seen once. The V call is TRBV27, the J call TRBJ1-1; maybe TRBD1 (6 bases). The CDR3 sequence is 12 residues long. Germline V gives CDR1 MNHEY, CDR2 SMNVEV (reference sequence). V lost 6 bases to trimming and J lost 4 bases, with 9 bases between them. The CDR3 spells CASRGGTTEAFF. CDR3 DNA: TGTGCCAGCAGAGGGGGAACCACTGAAGCTTTCTTT.

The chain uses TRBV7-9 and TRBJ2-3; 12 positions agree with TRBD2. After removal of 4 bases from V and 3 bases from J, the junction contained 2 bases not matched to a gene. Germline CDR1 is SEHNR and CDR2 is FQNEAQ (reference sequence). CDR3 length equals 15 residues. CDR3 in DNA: TGTGCCAGCAGCTCCACTAGCGGGGGGACAGATACGCAGTATTTT. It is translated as CASSSTSGGTDTQYF.

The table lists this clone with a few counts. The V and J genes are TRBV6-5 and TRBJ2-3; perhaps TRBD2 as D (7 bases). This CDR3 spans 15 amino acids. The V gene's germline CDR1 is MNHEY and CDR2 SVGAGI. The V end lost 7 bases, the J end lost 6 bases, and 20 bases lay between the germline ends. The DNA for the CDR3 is TGTGCCAGCATAAGTGGGGGGGGCGGGTCGGATACGCAGTATTTT. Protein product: CASISGGGGSDTQYF.

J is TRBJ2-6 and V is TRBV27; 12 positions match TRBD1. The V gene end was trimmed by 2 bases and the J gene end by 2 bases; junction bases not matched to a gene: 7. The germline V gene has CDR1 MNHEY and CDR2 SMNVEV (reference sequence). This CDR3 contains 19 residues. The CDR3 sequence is CASSLGPGTGGPGANVLTF. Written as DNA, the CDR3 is TGTGCCAGCAGTTTAGGACCCGGGACAGGGGGCCCTGGGGCCAACGTCCTGACTTTC.

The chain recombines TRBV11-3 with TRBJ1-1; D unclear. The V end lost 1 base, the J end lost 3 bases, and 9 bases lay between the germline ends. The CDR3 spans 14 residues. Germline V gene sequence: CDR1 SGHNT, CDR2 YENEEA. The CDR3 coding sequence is TGTGCCAGCAGCTTAGGGGGAGTGGACACTGAAGCTTTCTTT. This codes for CASSLGGVDTEAFF. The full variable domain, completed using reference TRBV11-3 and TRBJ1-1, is EAGVVQSPRYKIIEKKQPVAFWCNPISGHNTLYWYLQNLGQGPELLIRYENEEAVDDSQLPKDRFSAERLKGVDSTLKIQPAELGDSAVYLCASSLGGVDTEAFFGQGTRLTVV.

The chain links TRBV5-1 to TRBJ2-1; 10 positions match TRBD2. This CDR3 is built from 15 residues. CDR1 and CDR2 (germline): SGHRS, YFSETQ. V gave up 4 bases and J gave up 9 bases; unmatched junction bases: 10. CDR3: CASSTERGGLGEQFF. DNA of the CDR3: TGCGCCAGCAGCACGGAGCGGGGGGGCCTCGGTGAGCAGTTCTTC.

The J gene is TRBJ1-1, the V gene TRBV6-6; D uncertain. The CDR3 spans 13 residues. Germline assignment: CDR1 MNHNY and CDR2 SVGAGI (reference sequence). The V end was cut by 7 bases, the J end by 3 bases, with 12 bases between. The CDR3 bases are TGTGCCAGCAATGGAGGGAGGTACACTGAAGCTTTCTTT. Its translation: CASNGGRYTEAFF.

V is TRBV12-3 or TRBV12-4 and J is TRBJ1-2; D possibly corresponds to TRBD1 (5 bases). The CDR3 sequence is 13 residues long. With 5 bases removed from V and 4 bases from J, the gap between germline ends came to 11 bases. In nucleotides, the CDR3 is TGTGCCAGCAGTCTGACAGCCACCTATGGCTACACCTTC. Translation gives CASSLTATYGYTF.

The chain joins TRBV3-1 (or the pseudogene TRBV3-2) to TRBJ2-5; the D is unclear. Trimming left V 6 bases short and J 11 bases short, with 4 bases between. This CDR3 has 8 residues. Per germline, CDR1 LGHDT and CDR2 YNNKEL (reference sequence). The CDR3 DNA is TGTGCCAGCAGTAAACAGTACTTC. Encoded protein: CASSKQYF.